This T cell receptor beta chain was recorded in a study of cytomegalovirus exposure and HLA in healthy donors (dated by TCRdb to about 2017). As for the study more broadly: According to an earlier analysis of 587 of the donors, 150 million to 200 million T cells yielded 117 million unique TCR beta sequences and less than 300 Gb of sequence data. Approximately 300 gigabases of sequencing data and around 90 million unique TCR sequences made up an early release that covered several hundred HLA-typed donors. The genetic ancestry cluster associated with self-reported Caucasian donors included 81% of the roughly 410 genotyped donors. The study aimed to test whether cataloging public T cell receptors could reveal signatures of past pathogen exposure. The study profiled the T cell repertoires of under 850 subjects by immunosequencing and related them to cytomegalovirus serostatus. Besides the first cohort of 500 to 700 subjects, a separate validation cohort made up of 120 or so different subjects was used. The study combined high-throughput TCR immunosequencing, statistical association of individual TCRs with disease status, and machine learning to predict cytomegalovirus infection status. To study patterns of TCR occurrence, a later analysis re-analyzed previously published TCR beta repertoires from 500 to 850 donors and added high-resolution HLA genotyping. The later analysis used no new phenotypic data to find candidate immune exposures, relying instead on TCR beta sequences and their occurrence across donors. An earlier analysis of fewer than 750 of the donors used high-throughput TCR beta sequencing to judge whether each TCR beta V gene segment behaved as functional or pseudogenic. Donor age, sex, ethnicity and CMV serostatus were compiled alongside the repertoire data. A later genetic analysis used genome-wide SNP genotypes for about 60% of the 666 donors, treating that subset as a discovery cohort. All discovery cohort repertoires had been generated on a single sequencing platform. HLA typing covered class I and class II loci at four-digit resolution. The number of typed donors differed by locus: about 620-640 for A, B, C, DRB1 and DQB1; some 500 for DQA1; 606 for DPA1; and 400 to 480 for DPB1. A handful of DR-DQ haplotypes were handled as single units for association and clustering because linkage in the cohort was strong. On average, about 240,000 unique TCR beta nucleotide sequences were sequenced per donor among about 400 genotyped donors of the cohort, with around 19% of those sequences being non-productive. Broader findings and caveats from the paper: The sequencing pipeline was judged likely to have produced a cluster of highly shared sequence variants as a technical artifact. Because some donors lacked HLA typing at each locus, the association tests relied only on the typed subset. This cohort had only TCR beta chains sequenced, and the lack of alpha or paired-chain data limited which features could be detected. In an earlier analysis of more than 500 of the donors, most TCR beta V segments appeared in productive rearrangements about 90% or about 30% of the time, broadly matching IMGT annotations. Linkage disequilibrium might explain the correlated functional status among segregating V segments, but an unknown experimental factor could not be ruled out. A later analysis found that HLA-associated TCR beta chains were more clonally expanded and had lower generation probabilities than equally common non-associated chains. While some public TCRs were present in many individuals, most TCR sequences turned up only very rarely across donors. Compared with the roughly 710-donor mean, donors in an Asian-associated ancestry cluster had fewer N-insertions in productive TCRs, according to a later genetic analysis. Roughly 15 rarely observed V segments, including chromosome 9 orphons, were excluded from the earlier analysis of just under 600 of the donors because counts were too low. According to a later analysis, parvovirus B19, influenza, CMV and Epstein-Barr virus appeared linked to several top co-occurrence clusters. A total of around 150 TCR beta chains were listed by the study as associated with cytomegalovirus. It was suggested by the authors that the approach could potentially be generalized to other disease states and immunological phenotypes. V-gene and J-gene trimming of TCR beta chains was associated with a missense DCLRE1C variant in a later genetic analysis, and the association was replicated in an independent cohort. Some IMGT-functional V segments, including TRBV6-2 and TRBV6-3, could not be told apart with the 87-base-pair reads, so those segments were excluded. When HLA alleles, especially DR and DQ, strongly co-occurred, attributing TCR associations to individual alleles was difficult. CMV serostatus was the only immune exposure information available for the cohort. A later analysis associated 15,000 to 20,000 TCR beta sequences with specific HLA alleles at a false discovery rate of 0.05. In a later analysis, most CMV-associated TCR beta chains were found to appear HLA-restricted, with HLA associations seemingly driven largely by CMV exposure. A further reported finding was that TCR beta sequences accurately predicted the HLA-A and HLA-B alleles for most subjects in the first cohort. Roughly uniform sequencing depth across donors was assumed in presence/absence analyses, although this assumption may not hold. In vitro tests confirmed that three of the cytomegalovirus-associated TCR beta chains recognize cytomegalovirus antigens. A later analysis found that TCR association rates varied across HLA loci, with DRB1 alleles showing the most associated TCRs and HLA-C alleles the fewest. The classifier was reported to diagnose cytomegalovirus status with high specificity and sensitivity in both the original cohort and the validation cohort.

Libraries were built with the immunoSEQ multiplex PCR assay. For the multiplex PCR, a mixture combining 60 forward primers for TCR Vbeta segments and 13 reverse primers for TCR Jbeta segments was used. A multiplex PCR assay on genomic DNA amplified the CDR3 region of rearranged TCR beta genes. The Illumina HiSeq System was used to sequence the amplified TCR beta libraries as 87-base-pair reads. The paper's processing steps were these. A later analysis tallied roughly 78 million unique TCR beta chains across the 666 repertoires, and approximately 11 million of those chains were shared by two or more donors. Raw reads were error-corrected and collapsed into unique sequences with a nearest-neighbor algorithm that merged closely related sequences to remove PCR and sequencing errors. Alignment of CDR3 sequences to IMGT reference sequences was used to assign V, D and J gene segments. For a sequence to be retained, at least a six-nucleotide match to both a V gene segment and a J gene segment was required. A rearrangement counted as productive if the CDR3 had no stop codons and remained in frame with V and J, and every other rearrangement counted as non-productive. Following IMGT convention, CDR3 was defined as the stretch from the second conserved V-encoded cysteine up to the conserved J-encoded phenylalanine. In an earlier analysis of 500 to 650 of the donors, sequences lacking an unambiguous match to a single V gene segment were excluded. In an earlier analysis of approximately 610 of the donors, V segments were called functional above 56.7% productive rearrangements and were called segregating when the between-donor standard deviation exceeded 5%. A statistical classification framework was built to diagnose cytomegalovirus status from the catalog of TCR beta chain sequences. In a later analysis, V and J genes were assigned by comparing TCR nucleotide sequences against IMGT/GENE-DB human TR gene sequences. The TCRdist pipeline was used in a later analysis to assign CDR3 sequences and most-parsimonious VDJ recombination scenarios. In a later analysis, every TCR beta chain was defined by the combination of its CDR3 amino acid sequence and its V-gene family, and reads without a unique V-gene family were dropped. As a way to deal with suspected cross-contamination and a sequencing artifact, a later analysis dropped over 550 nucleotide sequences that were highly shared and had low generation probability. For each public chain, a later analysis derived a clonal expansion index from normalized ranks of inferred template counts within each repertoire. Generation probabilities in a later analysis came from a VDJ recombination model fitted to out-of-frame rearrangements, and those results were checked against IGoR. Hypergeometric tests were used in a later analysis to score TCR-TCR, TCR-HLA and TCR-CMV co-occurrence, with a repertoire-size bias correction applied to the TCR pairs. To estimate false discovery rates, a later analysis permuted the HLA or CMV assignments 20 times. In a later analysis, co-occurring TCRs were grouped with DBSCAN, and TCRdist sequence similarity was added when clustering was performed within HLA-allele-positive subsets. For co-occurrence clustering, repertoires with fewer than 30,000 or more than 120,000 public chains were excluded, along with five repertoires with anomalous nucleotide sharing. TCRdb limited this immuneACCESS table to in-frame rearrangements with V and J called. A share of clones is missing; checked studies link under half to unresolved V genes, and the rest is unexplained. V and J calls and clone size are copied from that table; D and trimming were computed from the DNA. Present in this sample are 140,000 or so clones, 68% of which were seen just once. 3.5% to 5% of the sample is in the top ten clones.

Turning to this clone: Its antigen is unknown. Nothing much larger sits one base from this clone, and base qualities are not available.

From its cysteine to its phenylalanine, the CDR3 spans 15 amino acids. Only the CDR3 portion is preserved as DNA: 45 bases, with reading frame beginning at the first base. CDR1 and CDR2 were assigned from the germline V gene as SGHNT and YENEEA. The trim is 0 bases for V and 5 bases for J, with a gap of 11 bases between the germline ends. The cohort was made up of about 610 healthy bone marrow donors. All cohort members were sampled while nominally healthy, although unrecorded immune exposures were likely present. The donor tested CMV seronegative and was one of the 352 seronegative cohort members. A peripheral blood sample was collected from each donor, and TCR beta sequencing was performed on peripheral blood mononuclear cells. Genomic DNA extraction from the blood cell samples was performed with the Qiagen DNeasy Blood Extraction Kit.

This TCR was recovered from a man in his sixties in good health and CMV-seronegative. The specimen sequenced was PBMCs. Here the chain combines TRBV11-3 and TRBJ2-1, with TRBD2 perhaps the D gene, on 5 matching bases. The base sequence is TGTGCCAGCAGCTTAGATCCAGAGGAGGACAATGAGCAGTTCTTC. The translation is CASSLDPEEDNEQFF.